The 27 T cell receptor beta chains listed next were all sequenced from one sample in a study of Ad26.COV2.S vaccination and SARS-CoV-2 variants. As to treatment: around 19 received Ad26.COV2.S at low or high dose, single or two shots; about 5 received placebo; per-sample allocation not given. Repertoires come from day 63 after the first vaccine or placebo injection. Generated by immunoSEQ multiplex PCR, the TCRdb table keeps only in-frame clones and is missing some. The repertoire includes about 680,000 clones, 80% to 90% of them detected once, and roughly 1.5% sits in the top ten. Sample: peripheral blood, taken in a trial of Ad26.COV2.S vaccine versus placebo. The receptors derive from a person aged 18-60 years who received the Ad26.COV2.S COVID-19 vaccine or a placebo.

The V gene is TRBV6-2 or TRBV6-3, the J gene TRBJ1-5; a weak D match, TRBD1 (6 bases). This CDR3 region has 15 residues. V dropped 2 bases and J dropped 5 bases, with 13 bases sitting between them. Germline V lookup: CDR1 MNHEY, CDR2 SVGEGT. The CDR3 sequence: CASSYRPTGDQPQHF. CDR3 DNA sequence: TGTGCCAGCAGTTACAGGCCGACAGGTGATCAGCCCCAGCATTTT.

This clone appeared a few times. The chain carries TRBV20-1 and TRBJ1-5; TRBD1 is a possible D gene (6 bases). Trimming left V 3 bases short and J 3 bases short, with 12 bases between. The CDR3 is 14 amino acids. The V gene's germline CDR1 is DFQATT and CDR2 SNEGSKA (reference sequence). The chain's CDR3 is CSASGQGLNQPQHF. Here the CDR3 DNA reads TGCAGTGCTAGTGGGCAGGGGCTCAATCAGCCCCAGCATTTT.

The genes are TRBV30 and TRBJ2-1; D is unclear. With 0 bases removed from V and 9 bases from J, the gap between germline ends came to 3 bases. The CDR3 runs to 10 residues. Germline V gene lookup returns CDR1 GTSNPN and CDR2 SVGIG (reference sequence). The CDR3 loop is CAWSVSEQFF. In DNA form, the CDR3 reads TGTGCCTGGAGTGTATCTGAGCAGTTCTTC.

This clone was seen once. The chain couples TRBV7-3 to TRBJ2-3; 8 bases map to TRBD2. The CDR3 runs to 16 residues. The germline V gene has CDR1 SGHTA and CDR2 FQGTGA. V shed 2 bases, J shed 5 bases, and the junction held 9 bases outside the gene matches. The CDR3 sequence is CASSLWSGGPGDTQYF. As DNA, the CDR3 is TGTGCCAGCAGCTTATGGTCGGGGGGGCCTGGAGATACGCAGTATTTT.

The chain uses TRBV6-2 or TRBV6-3 and TRBJ2-5; D is unclear. Between the trimmed V and J ends, which lost 5 bases and 8 bases, there was a span of 15 bases. There are 13 residues in the CDR3. Germline loops: CDR1 MNHEY, CDR2 SVGEGT. The CDR3 nucleotides are TGTGCCAGCAGTGACCGTCCTTCTACCACCCAGTACTTC. Translation: CASSDRPSTTQYF.

The chain uses TRBV10-3 and TRBJ2-7, with D perhaps TRBD1 (6 bases). Germline V gives CDR1 ENHRY, CDR2 SYGVKD. The length of the CDR3 is 14 residues. V was shortened by 5 bases and J by 6 bases, with 17 bases between the two germline ends. CDR3 sequence (DNA): TGTGCCATCAGTCAACAGGGTAGGACGCTCGAGCAGTACTTC. Translated, it gives CAISQQGRTLEQYF.

This chain uses TRBV5-1 with TRBJ1-2; 8 nucleotides align to TRBD1. This CDR3 contains 13 residues. After removal of 4 bases from V and 4 bases from J, the junction contained 3 bases not matched to a gene. The V gene's germline CDR1 is SGHRS and CDR2 YFSETQ. CDR3 nucleotides: TGCGCCAGCAGCCCGACAGGGGTCTATGGCTACACCTTC. Protein: CASSPTGVYGYTF.

The CDR3 loop reads CASSVAPGQPYEQYF. In nucleotides, the CDR3 is TGTGCCAGCAGCGTAGCCCCGGGACAGCCATACGAGCAGTACTTC. The chain employs TRBV9 and TRBJ2-7, with 7 bases lining up with TRBD1. With 0 bases clipped from V and 4 bases from J, the junction kept 7 bases outside the gene matches. The CDR3 contains 15 residues. Germline V gene lookup returns CDR1 SGDLS and CDR2 YYNGEE.

The chain carries TRBV5-1 and TRBJ2-1, with D possibly matching TRBD1 (5 bases). With 0 bases removed from V and 4 bases from J, the gap between germline ends came to 17 bases. Germline V CDR1 and CDR2: SGHRS, YFSETQ. This CDR3 is 17 amino acids long. CDR3 amino acids: CASSLARQGGTYNEQFF. The CDR3 DNA reads as TGCGCCAGCAGCTTGGCCAGGCAGGGTGGAACTTACAATGAGCAGTTCTTC.

The chain links TRBV18 to TRBJ2-6, with a tentative D call TRBD1 (6 bases). V lost 0 bases, J lost 2 bases, and 8 bases lay in between. The CDR3 spans 16 residues. Germline CDR1 KGHSH, CDR2 LQKENI. The CDR3: CASSPPSGAGANVLTF. In DNA form, the CDR3 reads TGTGCCAGCTCACCACCCTCAGGGGCTGGGGCCAACGTCCTGACTTTC. Full variable domain (missing parts from reference TRBV18 and TRBJ2-6): NAGVMQNPRHLVRRRGQEARLRCSPMKGHSHVYWYRQLPEEGLKFMVYLQKENIIDESGMPKERFSAEFPKEGPSILRIQQVVRGDSAAYFCASSPPSGAGANVLTFGAGSRLTVL.

This clone appeared a single time. Given a far larger clone just one base away, this is likely a sequencing read error. The chain recombines TRBV7-2 with TRBJ2-7; 9 bases map to TRBD1. The CDR3 extends over 14 amino acids. Germline CDR1 SGHTA, CDR2 FQGNSA. The ends lost 5 bases at V and 3 bases at J; junction bases unmatched: 5. The CDR3 DNA is TGTGCCAGCAGCACCCCGGGACAGGGCTACGAGCAGTACTTC. Encoded protein: CASSTPGQGYEQYF.

V and J are TRBV7-2 and TRBJ1-4, with 7 nucleotides matching TRBD1. This CDR3 spans 16 amino acids. The germline V gene encodes CDR1 SGHTA and CDR2 FQGNSA. The ends lost 5 bases at V and 0 bases at J; junction bases unmatched: 6. CDR3 protein: CASSHGGTATNEKLFF. The CDR3 coding sequence is TGTGCCAGCAGCCACGGTGGGACAGCAACTAATGAAAAACTGTTTTTT. Full variable domain (missing parts from reference TRBV7-2 and TRBJ1-4): GAGVSQSPSNKVTEKGKDVELRCDPISGHTALYWYRQSLGQGLEFLIYFQGNSAPDKSGLPSDRFSAERTGGSVSTLTIQRTQQEDSAVYLCASSHGGTATNEKLFFGSGTQLSVL.

V is TRBV18 and J is TRBJ2-7; D could derive from TRBD1 or TRBD2 (5 bases each). In germline, CDR1 is KGHSH, CDR2 LQKENI. The V end was cut by 3 bases, the J end by 3 bases, with 9 bases between. The length of the CDR3 is 13 residues. Here the CDR3 DNA reads TGTGCCAGCTCACCGGGACGTTACTACGAGCAGTACTTC. Encoded protein: CASSPGRYYEQYF. Variable domain in full (rest from reference TRBV18 and TRBJ2-7): NAGVMQNPRHLVRRRGQEARLRCSPMKGHSHVYWYRQLPEEGLKFMVYLQKENIIDESGMPKERFSAEFPKEGPSILRIQQVVRGDSAAYFCASSPGRYYEQYFGPGTRLTVT.

V usage is TRBV15 and J usage is TRBJ2-2; D not resolved. The CDR3 extends over 13 amino acids. Germline-derived CDR1 and CDR2 are LNHNV and YYDKDF (reference sequence). Trimming removed 7 bases at V and 2 bases at J, with 8 bases between. The CDR3 DNA follows: TGTGCCACCACCGACTTAAACACCGGGGAGCTGTTTTTT. Protein: CATTDLNTGELFF.

V is TRBV3-1 (or the pseudogene TRBV3-2) and J is TRBJ2-7; 9 bases align to TRBD1. Trimming at V came to 4 bases and at J to 5 bases, leaving 21 bases not matched to a gene. There are 19 residues in the CDR3. Germline CDR1 is LGHDT and CDR2 is YNNKEL (reference sequence). The CDR3: CASSPWRTGDSGGPNEQYF. In nucleotides, the CDR3 is TGTGCCAGCAGCCCCTGGCGGACAGGGGACTCGGGGGGCCCCAACGAGCAGTACTTC.

CDR3 sequence (DNA): TGTGCCAGCAGCCCATTCGGGACAGGGGCCTACAATGAGCAGTTCTTC. Encoded protein: CASSPFGTGAYNEQFF. The rearrangement links TRBV7-2 to TRBJ2-1; 10 nucleotides agree with TRBD1. Germline CDR1 and CDR2: SGHTA and FQGNSA. The ends lost 5 bases at V and 2 bases at J; junction bases unmatched: 6. The CDR3 runs to 16 residues.

J is TRBJ2-7 and V is TRBV29-1, with a tentative D call TRBD2 (7 bases). This CDR3 has 16 residues. V was clipped by 4 bases and J by 2 bases, with 21 bases between them. The germline V gene has CDR1 SQVTM and CDR2 ANQGSEA. As DNA, the CDR3 is TGCAGCGTTGGAGGGGTAAGGGGGGGCACAACCTACGAGCAGTACTTC. This gives the protein CSVGGVRGGTTYEQYF.

The genes are TRBV5-1 and TRBJ2-3, with D possibly TRBD1 on 6 matching bases. The CDR3 has 13 amino acids. The germline V gene encodes CDR1 SGHRS and CDR2 YFSETQ. Trimming shortened V by 6 bases and J by 0 bases, and 8 bases separated the two germline ends. The CDR3 is CASNQGSTDTQYF. The CDR3 nucleotides read TGCGCCAGCAACCAGGGGAGCACAGATACGCAGTATTTT.

The chain combines TRBV19 with TRBJ1-1; D possibly corresponds to TRBD1 (5 bases). The CDR3 has 14 residues. From germline, CDR1 is LNHDA and CDR2 SQIVND (reference sequence). Trimming pared 6 bases from V and 1 base from J, leaving 12 bases between. In DNA form, the CDR3 reads TGTGCCAGTAGAACTCAGGGCCCGAACACTGAAGCTTTCTTT. Amino acid sequence: CASRTQGPNTEAFF.

This chain uses TRBV7-2 with TRBJ2-1; no clear D. V lost 1 base and J lost 0, with 13 bases in between. Germline-derived CDR1 and CDR2 are SGHTA and FQGNSA. CDR3 length: 17 residues. The CDR3 loop is CASSLGPPPNSYNEQFF. The DNA of the CDR3 is TGTGCCAGCAGCTTAGGCCCCCCTCCGAACTCCTACAATGAGCAGTTCTTC.

The chain links TRBV28 to TRBJ2-3; 13 bases are a match to TRBD2. J lost 3 bases, V lost 6 bases, and 6 bases had no gene match. The CDR3 extends over 16 amino acids. Germline V gives CDR1 MDHEN, CDR2 SYDVKM. In nucleotides, the CDR3 is TGTGCCAGCAGAAAGACTAGCGGGAGGCTTACAGATACGCAGTATTTT. It codes for CASRKTSGRLTDTQYF.

There are a few counts of this clone. The chain recombines TRBV7-9 with TRBJ2-3, with 8 bases identical to TRBD2. The CDR3 loop spans 16 amino acids. In germline, CDR1 is SEHNR, CDR2 FQNEAQ (reference sequence). With 5 bases clipped from V and 5 bases from J, the junction kept 12 bases outside the gene matches. The CDR3 bases are TGTGCCAGCAGCCCGGTTGGGGGCGGGAGGCTAGATACGCAGTATTTT. This encodes CASSPVGGGRLDTQYF.

The chain carries TRBV6-5 and TRBJ1-3; D call uncertain. With 2 bases removed from V and 0 bases from J, the gap between germline ends came to 11 bases. CDR3 length equals 16 residues. Per germline, CDR1 MNHEY and CDR2 SVGAGI. Here the CDR3 reads CASSYGQSTSGNTIYF. The DNA of the CDR3 is TGTGCCAGCAGTTACGGCCAGTCCACCTCTGGAAACACCATATATTTT.

V gene TRBV7-8 combines with J gene TRBJ2-7; maybe TRBD2 (6 bases). This CDR3 spans 12 amino acids. The germline V and J ends were trimmed by 5 bases and 10 bases, with 15 bases remaining between them. The germline V gene has CDR1 SGHVS and CDR2 FQNEAQ. CDR3 bases: TGTGCCAGCAGCCCCAACGCGGGGCTCCAGTACTTC. This codes for CASSPNAGLQYF. The whole variable domain, filled in from reference TRBV7-8 and TRBJ2-7, reads GAGVSQSPRYKVAKRGQDVALRCDPISGHVSLFWYQQALGQGPEFLTYFQNEAQLDKSGLPSDRFFAERPEGSVSTLKIQRTQQEDSAVYLCASSPNAGLQYFGPGTRLTVT.

V and J are TRBV2 and TRBJ1-5, with 7 bases aligning to TRBD1. Germline CDR1 and CDR2: SNHLY and FYNNEI. The CDR3 contains 13 residues. Germline trimming cut 6 bases from V and 7 bases from J; bases unmatched to any gene: 6. CDR3 sequence reads: CASRVAGGQPQHF. Written as DNA, the CDR3 is TGTGCCAGCAGAGTGGCAGGGGGACAGCCCCAGCATTTT.

The CDR3 sequence: CATSRDPIGTTSSYNEQFF. CDR3 in DNA: TGTGCCACCAGCAGAGATCCAATAGGGACGACAAGCTCCTACAATGAGCAGTTCTTC. V is TRBV15 and J is TRBJ2-1; D may correspond to TRBD1 or TRBD2 (5 bases each). The CDR3 extends over 19 amino acids. CDR1 is LNHNV, CDR2 YYDKDF, per germline (reference sequence). V lost 0 bases and J 0 bases, leaving 18 bases between the germline ends.

V usage is TRBV4-1 and J usage is TRBJ1-1; maybe TRBD1 (6 bases). The CDR3 has 15 residues. Germline V lookup: CDR1 MGHRA, CDR2 YSYEKL. The V and J ends lost 2 bases and 3 bases respectively, with 13 bases between them. CDR3 sequence (DNA): TGCGCCAGCAGCCAACTGGACAGAACAGACACTGAAGCTTTCTTT. Encoded protein: CASSQLDRTDTEAFF.